This TCR beta chain was identified in a study of blood T cell repertoires in COVID-19. Study-level background: Sample material is recorded as cDNA or gDNA derived from T cells, B-cell-depleted T cells, or PBMCs.

The table came from immunoSEQ multiplex PCR; TCRdb's copy has only in-frame clones and leaves some out. The sample lists 250,000 or so clones; around nine tenths were seen once. This clone was seen a single time. The clonotype was recovered from a man in his forties with active or convalescent COVID-19. The sequenced material came from peripheral blood.

DNA of the CDR3: TGTGCCAGCAGACCAGACAGGGTGGTGAACACTGAAGCTTTCTTT. This codes for CASRPDRVVNTEAFF. The gene calls are TRBV6-5 and TRBJ1-1; 7 nucleotides match TRBD1. V lost 6 bases and J lost 0; bases outside the gene matches: 7. CDR3 length: 15 residues. CDR1 is MNHEY and CDR2 is SVGAGI in the germline V gene.